The clone carrying this T cell receptor (beta chain) was counted between two and nine times. TCRdb re-called the 5' RACE reads through MiXCR, storing one row per CDR3 protein. The table lists more than 400,000 distinct CDR3 sequences, 12% to 15% of them singletons, with 0.44% in the top ten. This entry comes from a study of identical twins. The CDR3 length is 17 residues. Trimming took 7 bases from V and 0 from J; bases not matched to a gene: 15. The germline V gene encodes CDR1 DFQATT and CDR2 SNEGSKA (reference sequence). The sample was also reused in another study, on yellow fever vaccine responses in identical twins.

This chain links TRBV20-1 with TRBJ2-1, with 7 bases that match TRBD2. The sequencing sample was made of CD4+ T cells sorted from blood. The source of this sequence is a young woman in good health. The chain's CDR3 is CSGEGDSLQSSYNEQFF. The DNA of the CDR3 is TGCAGTGGGGAGGGAGACTCACTTCAAAGCTCCTACAATGAGCAGTTCTTC.